A single sample is the source of the 15 T cell receptor beta chains below, sequenced in a study of T cell clonality in common variable immunodeficiency. Method: immunoSEQ multiplex PCR; TCRdb's copy keeps in-frame clones and lacks some. Reported are approximately 44,000 clones, none seen only once; the ten largest carry approximately 2.7%. The specimen sequenced was peripheral blood mononuclear cells. These receptors all stem from a person aged 18-69 years in good health.

This clone showed up many times. The missing CDR3 end, 3 residues past where the read stops, is filled in from the germline J gene. This sequence joins TRBV5-1 and TRBJ2-2; 9 bases are shared with TRBD1. The CDR3 is 17 residues long. CDR1 and CDR2 (germline): SGHRS, YFSETQ. V lost 0 bases, J lost 4 bases, and 7 bases stayed unmatched. Partial CDR3 DNA: TGCGCCAGCAGCTTGGCTCTACAGGGGGCGGGCACCGGGGAG. It is translated as CASSLALQGAGTGE. The whole CDR3 is CASSLALQGAGTGELFF.

This clone occurred many times. The read comes to an end 3 residues before the CDR3 does, leaving the germline J gene to fill in the end. The chain uses TRBV20-1 and TRBJ2-3; 9 nucleotides align to TRBD1. Germline V gene sequence: CDR1 DFQATT, CDR2 SNEGSKA (reference sequence). The J segment lost 6 bases and the V segment lost 1 base, leaving 8 bases of the junction unmatched. CDR3 length equals 15 residues. Here the CDR3 reads CSARGRYRGPDTQYF. The sequenced CDR3 bases are TGCAGTGCTAGAGGCCGTTACAGGGGGCCGGATACG.

This clone was found many times. CDR3 in amino acids: CASGPYRGGSSGADTQYF. CDR3 DNA (partial): TGTGCCAGTGGACCCTACAGGGGTGGTAGCAGTGGGGCAGATACG. The chain links TRBV19 to TRBJ2-3; 7 positions match TRBD1. The read is 3 residues too short to cover the CDR3 end, so that end is filled in from the germline J gene. The CDR3 is 18 residues long. The V and J ends lost 8 bases and 4 bases, in that order; junction bases with no gene match: 21. Germline lookup yields CDR1 LNHDA and CDR2 SQIVND (reference sequence).

This clone was seen repeatedly, ten times or more. From the germline J gene comes the end of the CDR3, since the read stops 3 residues before it. V gene TRBV20-1 combines with J gene TRBJ2-3, with D perhaps TRBD1 (5 bases). The CDR3 has 15 residues. CDR1 and CDR2 from the germline V gene are DFQATT and SNEGSKA (reference sequence). V was pared by 6 bases and J by 5 bases, with 21 bases between. The DNA read from the CDR3 is TGCAGTGCCCTACTCACTCCCAGGGTTAGAGATACG. It encodes CSALLTPRVRDT. The complete CDR3 sequence is CSALLTPRVRDTQYF.

This clone was counted at least ten times. With the read ending 3 residues before the CDR3 end, the germline J gene is used to fill in that end. V and J are TRBV2 and TRBJ2-3, with TRBD2 matching 8 bases. CDR1 SNHLY and CDR2 FYNNEI come from the germline V gene. The length of the CDR3 is 18 residues. Trimming took 2 bases from V and 6 from J; bases not matched to a gene: 16. The sequenced part of the CDR3 DNA is TGTGCCAGCAGTGAATGGTTAGCGGGGACCACTCCTCCCGATACG. Its translation is CASSEWLAGTTPPDT. The complete CDR3 reads CASSEWLAGTTPPDTQYF.

This clone was counted at least ten times. The read finishes 3 residues shy of the CDR3 end, and the germline J gene is used to complete it. This chain uses TRBV19 with TRBJ1-1, with D possibly TRBD1 on 5 matching bases. V lost 3 bases, J lost 6 bases, and 17 bases lay in between. Germline CDR1 LNHDA, CDR2 SQIVND (reference sequence). CDR3 length: 15 amino acids. CDR3 protein: CASSMIWGDHAEAFF. The sequenced part of the CDR3 DNA is TGTGCCAGTAGTATGATTTGGGGGGATCATGCTGAA.

Ten or more counts support this clone. The CDR3 goes on 3 residues after the read ends, and that part is filled in from the germline J gene. The J gene is TRBJ2-1, the V gene TRBV15, with 8 positions matching TRBD1. The CDR3 totals 13 residues. Germline lookup yields CDR1 LNHNV and CDR2 YYDKDF (reference sequence). V lost 9 bases to trimming and J lost 6 bases; unmatched junction nucleotides: 7. The CDR3: CATLDRVSNEQFF. CDR3 DNA, as far as it was read: TGTGCCACTTTGGACAGGGTATCCAATGAG.

This clone occurred many times. The read terminates 3 residues ahead of where the CDR3 ends, so the germline J gene completes it. The rearrangement uses TRBV15 and TRBJ1-4, with 9 nucleotides matching TRBD1. The CDR3 has 16 residues. Trimming at V came to 3 bases and at J to 8 bases, leaving 10 bases not matched to a gene. The germline V gene encodes CDR1 LNHNV and CDR2 YYDKDF (reference sequence). Here the CDR3 reads CATSSSLGQGNEKLFF. The CDR3 bases that were read are TGTGCCACCAGCAGCTCCTTAGGACAGGGGAACGAAAAA.

This clone was counted between two and nine times. The read terminates 3 residues ahead of where the CDR3 ends, so the germline J gene completes it. The genes are TRBV19 and TRBJ2-1, with TRBD2 matching 7 bases. Germline V lookup: CDR1 LNHDA, CDR2 SQIVND (reference sequence). The CDR3 has 14 residues. V was clipped by 1 base and J by 8 bases; unmatched bases: 5. The CDR3 bases that were read are TGTGCCAGTAGTATAGGCGGGAGTGGAGATGAG. Translation gives CASSIGGSGDE. In full, the CDR3 is CASSIGGSGDEQFF.

This clone was counted ten times or more. Read data end 3 residues before the CDR3 end; the end is taken from the germline J gene. The chain employs TRBV7-2 and TRBJ2-5; 11 nucleotides align to TRBD1. Trimming removed 3 bases from V and 3 bases from J; junction bases left unmatched: 3. This CDR3 spans 15 amino acids. Looked up from germline, CDR1 is SGHTA and CDR2 is FQGNSA. The CDR3 is CASSLRDRGKETQYF. The CDR3 DNA, read in part, is TGTGCCAGCAGCTTGAGGGACAGGGGGAAAGAGACC.

Ten or more counts support this clone. The read gets to within 3 residues of the CDR3 end, and the germline J gene fills in the rest. This chain connects TRBV11-2 to TRBJ2-1; D is ambiguous. The germline V gene encodes CDR1 SGHAT and CDR2 FQNNGV. V was cut by 2 bases and J by 8 bases, with 4 bases left in between. The CDR3 extends over 11 amino acids. The sequenced CDR3 bases are TGTGCCAGCAGCTTACAGTATGAG. Protein sequence: CASSLQYE. The CDR3, in full, reads CASSLQYEQFF.

Many counts were recorded for this clone. The CDR3 end lies 3 residues beyond the end of the read and is filled in from the germline J gene. This chain joins TRBV20-1 and TRBJ2-3; possible D gene TRBD1, 5 bases. The V end lost 4 bases, the J end lost 3 bases, and 17 bases lay between the germline ends. Per germline, CDR1 DFQATT and CDR2 SNEGSKA (reference sequence). The CDR3 spans 15 residues. CDR3 in amino acids: CSANRQSARTDTQYF. The CDR3 bases that were read are TGCAGTGCTAACCGACAGAGCGCGAGGACAGATACG.

This clone has ten or more counts. The read halts 3 residues ahead of the CDR3 end, with the missing end drawn from the germline J gene. This chain uses TRBV19 with TRBJ2-1, with D hard to call. CDR1 is LNHDA and CDR2 is SQIVND in the germline V gene (reference sequence). Deletions cut 9 bases from V and 5 bases from J, with 17 bases between. This CDR3 spans 14 amino acids. The CDR3 bases that were read are TGTGCCAGCCCCCCAATAAGGGTCAACAATGAG. Translating it yields CASPPIRVNNE. The CDR3, in full, reads CASPPIRVNNEQFF. The full variable domain, completed using reference TRBV19 and TRBJ2-1, is DGGITQSPKYLFRKEGQNVTLSCEQNLNHDAMYWYRQDPGQGLRLIYYSQIVNDFQKGDIAEGYSVSREKKESFPLTVTSAQKNPTAFYLCASPPIRVNNEQFFGPGTRLTVL.

This clone appeared many times. The DNA ends 3 residues before the CDR3 does, and the rest of the CDR3 is filled in from the germline J gene. J is TRBJ2-3 and V is TRBV20-1, with 8 bases aligning to TRBD2. The CDR3 consists of 18 residues. V lost 0 bases, J lost 0 bases, and 11 bases stayed unmatched. The germline CDR1 and CDR2 sequences are DFQATT and SNEGSKA (reference sequence). The CDR3 region is CSARDSGRGLSSTDTQYF. CDR3 DNA, as far as it was read: TGCAGTGCTAGAGATTCCGGGAGGGGCTTATCTAGCACAGATACG.

This clone came up many times. The covered CDR3 bases are TGTGCCAGCAGCAGGGGACTAGCGGGAGGGGACATT. Its protein product is CASSRGLAGGDI. The entire CDR3 protein is CASSRGLAGGDIQYF. This chain uses TRBV5-8 with TRBJ2-4; 16 bases fit TRBD2. The sequence runs out 3 residues before the end of the CDR3; the remainder is reconstructed from the germline J gene. J gave up 8 bases and V 4 bases, and 3 bases lay outside the gene matches. Germline V CDR1 and CDR2: SGHTS, YDEGEE. This CDR3 is 15 amino acids long.